The following is a T cell receptor (beta chain) sequence with its context. Germline-derived CDR1 and CDR2 are SGHNT and YYREEE (reference sequence). Trimming took 3 bases from V and 13 from J; bases not matched to a gene: 15. This CDR3 is built from 14 residues. The repertoire was sequenced with immunoSEQ multiplex PCR; TCRdb's copy has only in-frame clones and lacks some. The table records under 300,000 clones, 84% of them present only once. Cohort 3 donors counted as recovered after two negative PCRs, clearance, or resolved symptoms. The sample comes from a study of blood T cell repertoires in COVID-19.

The TCR comes from a middle-aged man who had recovered from COVID-19. The source material was PBMCs or T cells enriched from blood (not recorded which). The gene calls are TRBV5-4 and TRBJ1-2; 7 bases are shared with TRBD1. The CDR3 DNA reads TGTGCCAGCAGCTGGGACCCGGGACAGCAAGTCCGCACCTTC. This encodes CASSWDPGQQVRTF.